This TCR beta chain was found in a study of metastatic and nonmetastatic thyroid tumors. Study summary: Peripheral blood and tumor or nodule samples from malignant and benign thyroid patients were compared.

No patient had received any treatment before thyroid surgery. Authors' methods: Differences in CDR3 between clinicopathological groups were drawn on to build a classifier intended to discriminate distant-metastatic papillary thyroid cancer patients. TCRdb reassembled clones from the PCR reads with MiXCR. The authors' filters were not applied to this entry. In the table there are more than 90,000 clones, 9.5% to 15% of which are singletons. General observations from the study: Compared with benign nodules, malignant thyroid tumors were reported to have significantly higher TCR beta diversity in both blood and tumor.

This clone came up many times. The antigen remains unidentified. The CDR3 has 12 amino acids. Germline CDR1 reads DFQATT; CDR2 reads SNEGSKA (reference sequence). The source material was blood. The receptor was derived from a female donor with papillary thyroid cancer or a benign thyroid nodule (not recorded which). Some clones in this sample may be carry-over from other donors' samples. The rearrangement uses TRBV20-1 and TRBJ1-5; D gene ambiguous. CDR3 bases: TGCGGCTCCGGGCACTCCAATCAGCCCCAGCATTTT. Translated: CGSGHSNQPQHF.